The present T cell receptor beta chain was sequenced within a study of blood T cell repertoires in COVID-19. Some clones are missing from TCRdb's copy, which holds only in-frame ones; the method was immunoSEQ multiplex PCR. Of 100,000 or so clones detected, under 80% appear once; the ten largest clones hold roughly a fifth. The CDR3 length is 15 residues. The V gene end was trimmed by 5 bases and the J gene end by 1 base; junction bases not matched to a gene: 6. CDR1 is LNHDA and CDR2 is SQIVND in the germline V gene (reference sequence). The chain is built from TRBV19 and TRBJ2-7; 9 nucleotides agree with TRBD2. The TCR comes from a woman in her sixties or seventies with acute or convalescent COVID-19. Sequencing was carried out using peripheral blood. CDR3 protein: CASSLFSGGSYEQYF. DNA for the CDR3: TGTGCCAGTAGTTTGTTTAGCGGGGGTTCCTACGAGCAGTACTTC.